The clone carrying this T cell receptor (delta chain) has only a few counts. Sequence at one end of the junction differs from germline and may be a read error. This sample was taken from a study of gamma-delta chains in newborns, infants, children. Study overall: Microbial exposure reportedly drives polyclonal innate γδ T cell expansion after birth.

Germline CDR1 is GEAIGNYY and CDR2 is EKD. The CDR3 covers 13 residues. TCRdb re-processed the reads using CATT. Among around 4,500 delta-chain clones listed, less than 5% were seen once. The genes are TRDV2 and TRDJ1; 9 bases match TRDD3. The receptor was derived from a child who was a newborn, infant or young child, either healthy, febrile or measles-vaccinated (not recorded which). The sequenced sample was blood. CDR3 sequence reads: CACDTWGIDKLTF. CDR3 nucleotides: TGTGCCTGTGACACCTGGGGGATAGATAAACTCACCTTT.